A single sample gave rise to the 8 T cell receptor beta chains below, sequenced in a study of blood T cell repertoires in COVID-19. Using immunoSEQ multiplex PCR, the repertoire was profiled, and TCRdb retains in-frame clones only, with some absent. The repertoire includes approximately 150,000 clones, roughly 88% of them detected once, and less than 2% sits in the top ten. The sequenced sample was peripheral blood. All receptors come from a woman aged 55-70 years with acute or convalescent COVID-19.

The genes are TRBV11-3 and TRBJ1-6; TRBD1 agrees at 11 bases. Germline CDR1 is SGHNT and CDR2 is YENEEA. The CDR3 consists of 15 residues. V shed 4 bases and J 9 bases; nucleotides not matched to a gene: 5. This CDR3 is CASSSGQGASSPLHF. For the CDR3, the DNA is TGTGCCAGCAGCTCCGGACAGGGGGCTTCTTCACCCCTCCACTTT.

V and J are TRBV5-6 and TRBJ2-5; no reliable D call. CDR1 SGHDT and CDR2 YYEEEE come from the germline V gene. Trimming cost V 0 bases and J 5 bases, with 8 bases left between them. CDR3 length: 13 residues. CDR3 bases: TGTGCCAGCAGCTTGGTCTCGCGGGAGACCCAGTACTTC. It codes for CASSLVSRETQYF.

With respect to this clone: A read error may account for a junction end that differs from germline. V usage is TRBV5-6 and J usage is TRBJ2-7; the match to TRBD1 covers 10 bases. The CDR3 runs to 14 residues. Germline CDR1 is SGHDT and CDR2 is YYEEEE. CDR3 nucleotide sequence: TGTGCCAGCATGGGACAGGGGAAGTTTGGGCTGCTACACTTC. Translation gives CASMGQGKFGLLHF.

This chain uses TRBV11-2 with TRBJ2-2, with TRBD1 matching 9 bases. Germline V gives CDR1 SGHAT, CDR2 FQNNGV. The length of the CDR3 is 15 residues. J was trimmed by 5 bases and V by 7 bases; bases with no gene match: 8. In nucleotides, the CDR3 is TGTGCCAGCACCCAGACGACAGGGGGGACCGGGGAGCTGTTTTTT. Residues: CASTQTTGGTGELFF.

This clone was observed a single time. V and J are TRBV7-9 and TRBJ2-5; 7 positions match TRBD2. In germline, CDR1 is SEHNR, CDR2 FQNEAQ (reference sequence). The CDR3 is 15 amino acids. The V and J ends lost 4 bases and 5 bases, in that order; junction bases with no gene match: 10. CDR3 DNA: TGTGCCAGCAGCTCCGGGGACTACGAGGGGGAGACCCAGTACTTC. It specifies CASSSGDYEGETQYF.

The chain has TRBV6-1 and TRBJ2-2; D possibly corresponds to TRBD1 (5 bases). V dropped 3 bases and J dropped 4 bases, with 15 bases sitting between them. This CDR3 region has 16 residues. CDR1 and CDR2 from the germline V gene are MNHNS and SASEGT. For the CDR3, the DNA is TGTGCCAGCAGTGAGCTGGCCGTCCAGGGCACCGGGGAGCTGTTTTTT. It translates to CASSELAVQGTGELFF.

This clone was recorded once. The chain joins TRBV24-1 to TRBJ2-1; D possibly corresponds to TRBD1 (6 bases). V dropped 3 bases and J dropped 2 bases, with 16 bases sitting between them. Looked up from germline, CDR1 is KGHDR and CDR2 is SFDVKD. The CDR3 totals 17 residues. The CDR3 loop is CATSDTQGQGTYNEQFF. Written as DNA, the CDR3 is TGTGCCACCAGTGATACCCAGGGACAAGGGACCTACAATGAGCAGTTCTTC.

The J gene is TRBJ1-1, the V gene TRBV7-2; D unclear. Trimming pared 1 base from V and 7 bases from J, leaving 10 bases between. The CDR3 sequence is 13 residues long. CDR1 is SGHTA, CDR2 FQGNSA, per germline. CDR3 amino acids: CASSLVAGSEAFF. The CDR3 region has the DNA TGTGCCAGCAGCTTAGTGGCGGGCAGTGAAGCTTTCTTT.